This T cell receptor (beta chain) appears in the sequencing data of a study of lymphopenia after photon versus proton radiotherapy. Using immunoSEQ multiplex PCR, the repertoire was profiled, and TCRdb retains in-frame clones only, with some absent. The data show over 30,000 clones, 84% seen once. Specimen: peripheral blood, collected from a patient treated with proton-based radiotherapy. This TCR came from a woman in her 70s with pancreatic cancer.

The CDR3 coding sequence is TGTGCCAGCAGCGGGGGCGGTGCGAACACCGGGGAGCTGTTTTTT. This codes for CASSGGGANTGELFF. The chain couples TRBV9 to TRBJ2-2; D possibly corresponds to TRBD1 (5 bases). The CDR3 has 15 residues. V was trimmed by 3 bases and J by 0 bases, leaving 9 bases between them. The germline gives CDR1 SGDLS, CDR2 YYNGEE. The complete variable domain, with remaining parts taken from reference TRBV9 and TRBJ2-2, reads DSGVTQTPKHLITATGQRVTLRCSPRSGDLSVYWYQQSLDQGLQFLIQYYNGEERAKGNILERFSAQQFPDLHSELNLSSLELGDSALYFCASSGGGANTGELFFGEGSRLTVL.